This passage covers 11 T cell receptor beta chains from one sample sequenced in a study of cytomegalovirus exposure and HLA in healthy donors. Researchers ran the PCR with 60 Vbeta and 13 Jbeta primers. Profiled with immunoSEQ multiplex PCR; TCRdb holds only in-frame clones, not every one. In the table there are more than 95,000 clones, around 75% of which are singletons. Sequences were obtained from PBMCs. The source of these receptors is a woman aged 18 to 35 in good health and CMV-seronegative.

Details on this clone: One junction end does not reproduce the germline sequence, and a read error may be involved. The rearrangement links TRBV6-5 to TRBJ1-1; D perhaps matches TRBD1 (5 bases). This CDR3 has 14 amino acids. Looked up from germline, CDR1 is MNHEY and CDR2 is SVGAGI. CDR3 in DNA: TGTGCCAGCAGTTACTCTCCAGGGAACACTGAAGCTTTATTT. This encodes CASSYSPGNTEALF.

V is TRBV7-6 and J is TRBJ2-1, with a tentative D call TRBD1 (5 bases). Between the trimmed V and J ends, which lost 6 bases and 6 bases, there was a span of 15 bases. The CDR3 length is 14 residues. The germline V gene encodes CDR1 SGHVS and CDR2 FNYEAQ. CDR3 DNA sequence: TGTGCCAGCAGACCTCAGGGTATCCGCAATGAGCAGTTCTTC. This codes for CASRPQGIRNEQFF.

As for this clone: A read error may produce the germline difference seen at one junction end. The chain employs TRBV5-1 and TRBJ1-2, with D possibly matching TRBD1 (6 bases). Germline CDR1 SGHRS, CDR2 YFSETQ. The CDR3 is 14 residues long. The CDR3, as DNA: TGCGCCAGCAGCCAGACAGGTCCTCTCTATGGCTACATCTTC. Translated: CASSQTGPLYGYIF.

The chain joins TRBV7-9 to TRBJ2-7; weak D call: TRBD1 (5 bases). The CDR3 extends over 15 amino acids. Trimming removed 10 bases from V and 3 bases from J, with 22 bases in between. The germline V gene encodes CDR1 SEHNR and CDR2 FQNEAQ (reference sequence). This CDR3 is CATSLVADRGYEQYF. CDR3 bases: TGTGCCACCTCCTTAGTGGCTGACAGAGGCTACGAGCAGTACTTC.

The rearrangement joins TRBV2 to TRBJ1-4; 9 nucleotides align to TRBD1. Trimming cost V 6 bases and J 7 bases; bases outside gene matches: 9. There are 15 residues in the CDR3. Per germline, CDR1 SNHLY and CDR2 FYNNEI. The CDR3 coding sequence is TGTGCCAGCAGCGCACAGGGGGCGCCGGGTGAAAAACTGTTTTTT. This encodes CASSAQGAPGEKLFF.

The genes are TRBV19 and TRBJ1-6, with 7 bases lining up with TRBD1. Trimming took 5 bases from V and 10 from J; bases not matched to a gene: 11. The CDR3 has 15 amino acids. Germline V gives CDR1 LNHDA, CDR2 SQIVND (reference sequence). DNA of the CDR3: TGTGCCAGTAGTTCTGCAACAGGGGACGGCTCACCCCTCCACTTT. Translated: CASSSATGDGSPLHF.

This chain uses TRBV30 with TRBJ1-6; D is ambiguous. Trimming took off 5 bases at V and 1 base at J, with 9 bases between the two ends. The CDR3 runs 14 residues. CDR1 and CDR2 (germline): GTSNPN, SVGIG (reference sequence). CDR3 DNA sequence: TGTGCCTGGGAACCCGGGTCCTATAATTCACCCCTCCACTTT. Translating it yields CAWEPGSYNSPLHF.

V and J are TRBV5-4 and TRBJ1-1, with D perhaps matching TRBD1 (5 bases). Per the germline V gene, CDR1 is SGHNT and CDR2 is YYREEE (reference sequence). There are 13 residues in the CDR3. Deletions cut 7 bases from V and 6 bases from J, with 16 bases between. The CDR3 is CASGNRGGAEAFF. The CDR3 DNA follows: TGTGCCAGCGGCAATAGGGGCGGCGCTGAAGCTTTCTTT.

In DNA form, the CDR3 reads TGTGCCAGCAGAACGACAGCGATTACCTACGAGCAGTACTTC. This encodes CASRTTAITYEQYF. The chain employs TRBV6-1 and TRBJ2-7, with D maybe TRBD1 (5 bases). Germline V gives CDR1 MNHNS, CDR2 SASEGT. The CDR3 is made up of 14 amino acids. Trimming removed 6 bases from V and 2 bases from J, with 14 bases in between.

This clone was observed at least ten times. The chain combines TRBV28 with TRBJ2-3, with unresolved D. Germline CDR1 reads MDHEN; CDR2 reads SYDVKM. Trimming stripped 7 bases from V and 4 bases from J, with 9 bases between. The CDR3 is 12 amino acids. The CDR3 DNA reads as TGTGCCAGCAACTACGGCGCAGATACGCAGTATTTT. As protein: CASNYGADTQYF.

The chain joins TRBV4-1 to TRBJ2-3, with 7 bases that match TRBD2. This CDR3 region has 17 residues. CDR1 is MGHRA and CDR2 is YSYEKL in the germline V gene. V dropped 0 bases and J dropped 2; count of bases not matched to a gene: 8. The CDR3 reads CASSQEGTGGPTDTQYF. The CDR3 DNA reads as TGCGCCAGCAGCCAAGAGGGTACGGGGGGACCCACAGATACGCAGTATTTT.